The next 30 T cell receptor beta chains were all read from a single sample in a study of T cell repertoires in ileal Crohn's disease. The data were produced by immunoSEQ multiplex PCR, yet TCRdb's version contains in-frame clones alone and is incomplete. The sample has tens of thousands of clones, about 81% seen once. The sample comprised ileal tissue. These receptors came from an adult with Crohn's disease.

The J gene is TRBJ1-2, the V gene TRBV27, with D possibly matching TRBD1 (6 bases). The V gene lost 3 bases and the J gene lost 4 bases, with 12 bases spanning the gap. The CDR3 has 14 residues. Germline assignment: CDR1 MNHEY and CDR2 SMNVEV (reference sequence). The CDR3 nucleotides are TGTGCCAGCAGTTTGACAGGAAAGAGCTATGGCTACACCTTC. Amino acid sequence: CASSLTGKSYGYTF.

J is TRBJ1-1 and V is TRBV6-5; TRBD1 agrees at 8 bases. Germline V gene data show CDR1 as MNHEY and CDR2 as SVGAGI. Trimming took 6 bases from V and 11 from J; bases not matched to a gene: 17. The CDR3 covers 15 residues. CDR3 residues: CASSLASGGASLAFF. The CDR3 region has the DNA TGTGCCAGCAGCCTTGCCTCAGGGGGCGCATCGTTGGCTTTCTTT.

V is TRBV19 and J is TRBJ2-1; TRBD2 is a possible D gene (5 bases). From germline, CDR1 is LNHDA and CDR2 SQIVND (reference sequence). The CDR3 totals 12 residues. V dropped 5 bases and J dropped 10 bases, with 12 bases sitting between them. The CDR3 region has the DNA TGTGCCAGTAGTCCCGGGGTAGCGGAGCAGTTCTTC. Residues: CASSPGVAEQFF.

The chain links TRBV6-5 to TRBJ1-2; D possibly corresponds to TRBD1 (6 bases). CDR1 and CDR2 from the germline V gene are MNHEY and SVGAGI. V was pared by 6 bases and J by 4 bases, with 15 bases between. The CDR3 has 14 residues. CDR3 DNA: TGTGCCAGCAGCCCGGGACAAGAGGCCTATGGCTACACCTTC. This sequence encodes CASSPGQEAYGYTF.

V usage is TRBV11-3 and J usage is TRBJ2-1; 8 bases are shared with TRBD1. The trim removed 7 bases at V and 4 bases at J, leaving 9 bases unmatched. This CDR3 has 15 residues. Germline V gene lookup returns CDR1 SGHNT and CDR2 YENEEA. The CDR3 sequence is CASTSRDRTYNEQFF. The CDR3 DNA follows: TGTGCCAGCACTTCCCGGGACAGGACTTACAATGAGCAGTTCTTC.

This sequence joins TRBV7-9 and TRBJ1-3, with 10 nucleotides matching TRBD1. Trimming took 5 bases from V and 8 from J; bases not matched to a gene: 12. The CDR3 is 16 amino acids. Germline V gene data show CDR1 as SEHNR and CDR2 as FQNEAQ (reference sequence). The CDR3 spells CASSPRTGGIADTIYF. In DNA form, the CDR3 reads TGTGCCAGCAGCCCAAGGACAGGGGGTATAGCGGACACCATATATTTT.

The count of this clone is one. DNA of the CDR3: TGTGCCAGCAGCTTAAGGGGGGGACAGGGGGAGATGAACACTGAAGCTTTCTTT. Translated, it gives CASSLRGGQGEMNTEAFF. The V gene is TRBV13, the J gene TRBJ1-1; the match to TRBD1 covers 11 bases. V dropped 2 bases and J dropped 0; count of bases not matched to a gene: 8. The CDR3 runs to 18 residues. Germline CDR1 is PRHDT and CDR2 is FYEKMQ (reference sequence).

The chain employs TRBV28 and TRBJ1-6; D may be TRBD1 (5 bases). The CDR3 is 13 residues long. Germline lookup yields CDR1 MDHEN and CDR2 SYDVKM. Trimming shortened V by 8 bases and J by 6 bases, and 11 bases separated the two germline ends. Here the CDR3 reads CASHQGGNSPLHF. The DNA of the CDR3 is TGTGCCAGCCATCAGGGAGGTAATTCACCCCTCCACTTT.

This clone was recorded a few times. This chain joins TRBV19 and TRBJ1-5; perhaps TRBD1 as D (5 bases). Trimming pared 5 bases from V and 2 bases from J, leaving 10 bases between. The CDR3 spans 14 residues. Germline V lookup: CDR1 LNHDA, CDR2 SQIVND (reference sequence). The chain's CDR3 is CASSGTGGNQPQHF. Written as DNA, the CDR3 is TGTGCCAGTAGTGGGACTGGTGGCAATCAGCCCCAGCATTTT.

This chain joins TRBV6-6 and TRBJ2-7, with unresolved D. V lost 6 bases and J 0 bases, leaving 12 bases between the germline ends. This CDR3 has 14 amino acids. Germline V gene lookup returns CDR1 MNHNY and CDR2 SVGAGI (reference sequence). DNA of the CDR3: TGTGCCAGCAGCCCTCCGACACCCTCCTACGAGCAGTACTTC. Translated: CASSPPTPSYEQYF.

The CDR3 nucleotides are TGTGCCAGCAGTACCGGGACAACCACCTATGGCTACACCTTC. Amino acid sequence: CASSTGTTTYGYTF. The chain combines TRBV6-6 with TRBJ1-2; TRBD1 might be the D (6 bases). The CDR3 is made up of 14 amino acids. Germline V CDR1 and CDR2: MNHNY, SVGAGI (reference sequence). V was clipped by 5 bases and J by 4 bases, with 14 bases between them.

The chain combines TRBV11-1 with TRBJ2-3; no clear D. The CDR3 runs to 13 residues. V shed 5 bases and J shed 4 bases, with 10 bases lying between them. The germline CDR1 and CDR2 sequences are SGHAT and FQDESV (reference sequence). The CDR3 sequence is CASSKSLADTQYF. The CDR3 DNA follows: TGTGCCAGCAGCAAAAGCCTCGCAGATACGCAGTATTTT.

The chain carries TRBV7-3 and TRBJ2-2, with D hard to call. Trimming removed 3 bases from V and 4 bases from J, with 6 bases in between. The CDR3 runs 13 residues. CDR1 is SGHTA, CDR2 FQGTGA, per germline. CDR3 region: CASSLGFTGELFF. The CDR3 DNA reads as TGTGCCAGCAGCTTGGGCTTCACCGGGGAGCTGTTTTTT.

In its sample, this clone was seen once. The chain uses TRBV7-8 and TRBJ1-2; D gene uncertain. CDR1 and CDR2 from the germline V gene are SGHVS and FQNEAQ. The ends were cut back, 4 bases at V and 3 bases at J, with 27 bases in the middle. This CDR3 is 19 amino acids long. The CDR3 loop is CASSYSKNPKSTGHYGYTF. The CDR3 nucleotides are TGTGCCAGCAGCTATTCTAAGAATCCAAAGTCGACGGGTCACTATGGCTACACCTTC.

The chain is built from TRBV10-1 and TRBJ2-5; D unresolved. The germline V and J ends were trimmed by 0 bases and 5 bases, with 7 bases remaining between them. CDR3 length equals 13 residues. Germline-derived CDR1 and CDR2 are WNHNN and SYGVQD (reference sequence). The DNA of the CDR3 is TGCGCCAGCAGTGAGTCATCTGAGGAGACCCAGTACTTC. Amino acids: CASSESSEETQYF.

The chain recombines TRBV2 with TRBJ1-4, with 8 bases that match TRBD1. V gave up 3 bases and J gave up 7 bases; unmatched junction bases: 7. This CDR3 spans 15 amino acids. The germline CDR1 and CDR2 sequences are SNHLY and FYNNEI. For the CDR3, the DNA is TGTGCCAGCAGTGACCTGGACAGGGAACGTGAAAAACTGTTTTTT. Its protein is CASSDLDREREKLFF.

This clone was observed a handful of times. This chain joins TRBV19 and TRBJ1-6, with no clear D. CDR1 is LNHDA and CDR2 is SQIVND in the germline V gene (reference sequence). The CDR3 is 16 residues long. Trimming removed 3 bases at V and 0 bases at J, with 9 bases between. The CDR3 DNA is TGTGCCAGTAGTATGGGAGACTACTCCTATAATTCACCCCTCCACTTT. Amino acid sequence: CASSMGDYSYNSPLHF.

The chain uses TRBV18 and TRBJ2-7; possible D gene TRBD1, 6 bases. Germline V gene data show CDR1 as KGHSH and CDR2 as LQKENI. V shed 6 bases and J shed 3 bases, with 18 bases lying between them. This CDR3 region has 15 residues. CDR3: CASSPYTGKNYEQYF. The CDR3 DNA reads TGTGCCAGCTCGCCCTATACAGGGAAGAACTACGAGCAGTACTTC.

The chain employs TRBV4-2 and TRBJ1-2; D perhaps matches TRBD1 (5 bases). The ends were cut back, 1 base at V and 7 bases at J, with 19 bases in the middle. This CDR3 contains 16 residues. Germline V gene data show CDR1 as LGHNA and CDR2 as YNFKEQ. DNA for the CDR3: TGTGCCAGCAGCCAAGCTACAGGCCTTCTGTCGGGTGGCTACACCTTC. Its protein product is CASSQATGLLSGGYTF.

The CDR3 protein is CAWTPLGVVEKLFF. In nucleotides, the CDR3 is TGTGCCTGGACGCCATTAGGGGTAGTTGAAAAACTGTTTTTT. V gene TRBV30 combines with J gene TRBJ1-4; D might be TRBD1 (5 bases). CDR1 and CDR2 from the germline V gene are GTSNPN and SVGIG (reference sequence). V was clipped by 4 bases and J by 7 bases, with 16 bases between them. This CDR3 has 14 residues.

The chain carries TRBV5-6 and TRBJ2-5; D perhaps matches TRBD1 (5 bases). Between the trimmed V and J ends, which lost 4 bases and 0 bases, there was a span of 19 bases. This CDR3 comprises 17 residues. Germline V lookup: CDR1 SGHDT, CDR2 YYEEEE. The CDR3 spells CASSRLVHRTYQETQYF. CDR3 nucleotides: TGTGCCAGCAGCCGCCTGGTTCACAGGACGTACCAAGAGACCCAGTACTTC.

The CDR3 nucleotides are TGTGCCAGCAGCTTACAGACAGGGGGGTACAATGAGCAGTTCTTC. Its protein product is CASSLQTGGYNEQFF. The chain recombines TRBV11-2 with TRBJ2-1; 9 bases agree with TRBD1. Germline V gene lookup returns CDR1 SGHAT and CDR2 FQNNGV. The ends lost 2 bases at V and 4 bases at J; junction bases unmatched: 3. The CDR3 covers 15 residues.

The genes are TRBV6-6 and TRBJ2-1, with 9 bases lining up with TRBD1. CDR3 size: 13 residues. Germline CDR1 is MNHNY and CDR2 is SVGAGI (reference sequence). V lost 6 bases, J lost 7 bases, and 4 bases stayed unmatched. The CDR3 here is CASRQGARNEQFF. CDR3 nucleotide sequence: TGTGCCAGCAGACAGGGGGCGCGGAATGAGCAGTTCTTC.

V usage is TRBV28 and J usage is TRBJ2-7, with 11 positions matching TRBD2. This CDR3 has 13 residues. Germline assignment: CDR1 MDHEN and CDR2 SYDVKM. V was clipped by 8 bases and J by 4 bases; unmatched bases: 4. Here the CDR3 DNA reads TGTGCCAGCTATACTAGCGGGGGTTACGAGCAGTACTTC. It yields the protein CASYTSGGYEQYF.

The J gene is TRBJ1-2, the V gene TRBV5-1, with D unclear. The V gene's germline CDR1 is SGHRS and CDR2 YFSETQ. CDR3 length equals 14 residues. The V and J ends lost 0 bases and 5 bases respectively, with 11 bases between them. The CDR3 nucleotides are TGCGCCAGCAGCTTGGCCTGGGCGGGGTATGGCTACACCTTC. It is translated as CASSLAWAGYGYTF.

The chain links TRBV6-5 to TRBJ2-2; possible D gene TRBD2, 6 bases. The V end lost 5 bases, the J end lost 2 bases, and 9 bases lay between the germline ends. This CDR3 has 14 residues. CDR1 is MNHEY, CDR2 SVGAGI, per germline. The CDR3 coding sequence is TGTGCCAGCAGTCCTGGACTAAACACCGGGGAGCTGTTTTTT. Encoded protein: CASSPGLNTGELFF.

V gene TRBV28 combines with J gene TRBJ2-7; D is possibly TRBD1 (6 bases). The CDR3 runs to 13 residues. The germline CDR1 and CDR2 sequences are MDHEN and SYDVKM. Trimming pared 5 bases from V and 6 bases from J, leaving 14 bases between. CDR3 coding DNA: TGTGCCAGCAGTACAGGGACCCCTTCCGAGCAGTACTTC. It encodes CASSTGTPSEQYF.

The rearrangement joins TRBV7-3 to TRBJ1-2; 11 bases map to TRBD1. This CDR3 has 15 residues. Trimming took 5 bases from V and 4 from J; bases not matched to a gene: 6. Germline-derived CDR1 and CDR2 are SGHTA and FQGTGA. The CDR3 loop is CASSPGTGGSYGYTF. CDR3 nucleotide sequence: TGTGCCAGCAGCCCAGGGACAGGGGGTAGCTATGGCTACACCTTC.

This clone was counted a single time. The rearrangement joins TRBV6-5 to TRBJ1-5; weak D call: TRBD1 (6 bases). Trimming cost V 5 bases and J 9 bases, with 20 bases left between them. The CDR3 is 15 amino acids. In germline, CDR1 is MNHEY, CDR2 SVGAGI. This chain's CDR3 is CASSPIGTPYVPQHF. CDR3 nucleotides: TGTGCCAGCAGTCCCATCGGGACACCGTATGTGCCCCAGCATTTT.

The chain links TRBV18 to TRBJ2-5; 10 nucleotides match TRBD2. The length of the CDR3 is 15 residues. With V trimmed by 2 bases and J by 5 bases, 5 bases remained unmatched. Germline lookup yields CDR1 KGHSH and CDR2 LQKENI. CDR3 sequence: CASSPTSGVGETQYF. The CDR3 DNA reads TGTGCCAGCTCACCAACTAGCGGGGTTGGGGAGACCCAGTACTTC. Full variable domain (remainder filled in from reference TRBV18 and TRBJ2-5): NAGVMQNPRHLVRRRGQEARLRCSPMKGHSHVYWYRQLPEEGLKFMVYLQKENIIDESGMPKERFSAEFPKEGPSILRIQQVVRGDSAAYFCASSPTSGVGETQYFGPGTRLLVL.